This T cell receptor (beta chain) is from a study of shared clonotypes between healthy human individuals. Overall study context: In total, the donors were a couple of women and a few men aged 18 to 49. Study-level points and caveats: Shared clonotypes across all four donors exceeded non-shared ones in generation probability. Only a few donors were included, so the genetic and exposure-history diversity represented was limited.

It was CD45RO-negative cells, positively selected for CCR7, that made up naive CD8 cells, with terminally differentiated effector memory CD45RA+ cells excluded. Original analysis: From ImmunoSEQ came sequences covering only the junction and carrying no quality scores, so filtering differed. TCRdb keeps only in-frame clones here, not all; method: immunoSEQ multiplex PCR. V, J and clone size reflect that table, while D and trimming were determined from the DNA. The repertoire includes about 2.1 million clones, just under 95% of them detected once, and around 1.7% sits in the top ten. The germline V and J ends were trimmed by 5 bases and 5 bases, with 21 bases remaining between them. CDR3 size: 17 residues. Germline V gene lookup returns CDR1 MDHEN and CDR2 SYDVKM. On this clone: No antigen is known for it.

Sequenced input: naive CD8+ T cells from PBMCs. This chain joins TRBV28 and TRBJ2-2; D possibly corresponds to TRBD2 (5 bases). The TCR sequence derives from a man aged 18 to 29 in good health. Some clones in this sample may be carry-over from other donors' samples. DNA for the CDR3: TGTGCCAGCAGTGACCCCCGGAGCGGAACTAAGACCGGGGAGCTGTTTTTT. Amino acids: CASSDPRSGTKTGELFF.